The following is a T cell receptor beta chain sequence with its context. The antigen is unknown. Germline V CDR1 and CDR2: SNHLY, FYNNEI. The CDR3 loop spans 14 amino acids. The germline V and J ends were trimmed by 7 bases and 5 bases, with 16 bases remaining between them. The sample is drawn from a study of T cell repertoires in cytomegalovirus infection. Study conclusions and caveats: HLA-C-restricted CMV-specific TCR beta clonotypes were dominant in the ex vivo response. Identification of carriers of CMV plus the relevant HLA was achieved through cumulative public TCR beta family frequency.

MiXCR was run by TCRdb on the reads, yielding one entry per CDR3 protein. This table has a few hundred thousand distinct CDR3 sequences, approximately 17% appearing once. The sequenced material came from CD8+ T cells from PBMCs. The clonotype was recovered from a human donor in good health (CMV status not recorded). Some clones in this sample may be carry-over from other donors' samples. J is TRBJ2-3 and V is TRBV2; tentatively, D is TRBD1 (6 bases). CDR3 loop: CASIGGIPLDTQYF. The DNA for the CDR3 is TGTGCCAGCATTGGGGGCATTCCTCTAGATACGCAGTATTTT.